This T cell receptor (beta chain) appears in the sequencing data of a study of cytomegalovirus exposure and HLA in healthy donors (dated by TCRdb to the late 2010s). Context from the whole study: An earlier analysis of several hundred of the donors reported roughly 270 Gb of sequence data and 117 million unique TCR beta sequences from about 179 million T cells. An early release that covered more than 550 HLA-typed donors contained approximately 300 gigabases of sequencing data and about 93 million unique TCR sequences. The genetic ancestry cluster associated with self-reported Caucasian donors included around 76% of the 398 genotyped donors. The study aimed to test whether cataloging public T cell receptors could reveal signatures of past pathogen exposure. The T cell repertoires of 700 or so subjects were profiled by immunosequencing and related to cytomegalovirus serostatus. Besides the first cohort of hundreds of subjects, a separate validation cohort made up of 120 or so different subjects was used. The study combined high-throughput TCR immunosequencing, statistical association of individual TCRs with disease status, and machine learning to predict cytomegalovirus infection status. In a later analysis, previously published TCR beta repertoires from about 670 donors were re-analyzed and high-resolution HLA genotyping was added so that TCR occurrence patterns could be studied. Rather than drawing on any new phenotypic data, the later analysis identified candidate immune exposures from TCR beta sequences and the way those sequences occurred across donors. An earlier analysis of 587 of the donors used high-throughput TCR beta sequencing to judge whether each TCR beta V gene segment behaved as functional or pseudogenic. Donor age, sex, ethnicity and CMV serostatus were compiled alongside the repertoire data. Genome-wide SNP genotypes for about 60% of the roughly 700 donors were used in a later genetic analysis, which treated that subset as a discovery cohort. Every discovery cohort repertoire had been produced on one sequencing platform. Class I and class II HLA loci were covered by the typing at four-digit resolution. The number of typed donors differed by locus: roughly 620-630 for A, B, C, DRB1 and DQB1; 522 for DQA1; 606 for DPA1; and roughly 490 for DPB1. Roughly 5 DR-DQ haplotypes were handled as single units for association and clustering, since linkage in the cohort was strong. Among about 410 genotyped donors of the cohort, an average of around 250,000 unique TCR beta nucleotide sequences was sequenced per donor, of which about 19% were non-productive.

The cohort consisted of hundreds of healthy bone marrow donors. At the time of sampling, every cohort member was nominally healthy, though immune exposures that went unrecorded were likely present. The donor was CMV seronegative and was included in the group of a few hundred seronegative cohort members. A peripheral blood sample was provided by each donor, and peripheral blood mononuclear cells were used for TCR beta sequencing. The Qiagen DNeasy Blood Extraction Kit was used to extract genomic DNA from the blood cell samples. The CDR3 starts with the cysteine, ends with the phenylalanine, and has 14 residues. Of all the DNA, just the CDR3 is kept, 42 bases in frame from base 1. Between the V and J ends, shortened by 0 bases and 5 bases respectively, the junction contains 11 bases. As encoded in the germline V gene (reference sequence), CDR1 is SEHNR while CDR2 is FQNEAQ. About this clone itself: No antigen is known for it.

Library preparation employed the immunoSEQ multiplex PCR assay. For the multiplex PCR, a mixture combining 60 forward primers for TCR Vbeta segments and 13 reverse primers for TCR Jbeta segments was used. Amplification of the CDR3 region of rearranged TCR beta genes was performed with a multiplex PCR assay on genomic DNA. The Illumina HiSeq System was used to sequence the amplified TCR beta libraries as 87-base-pair reads. Under the source paper's analysis protocol: A later analysis counted some 80 million unique TCR beta chains across the 650 to 700 repertoires, and some 12 million of these chains were shared by at least two donors. To remove PCR and sequencing errors, raw reads were error-corrected and collapsed into unique sequences using a nearest-neighbor algorithm that merged closely related sequences. Alignment of CDR3 sequences to IMGT reference sequences was used to assign V, D and J gene segments. For a sequence to be retained, a match of at least six nucleotides to both a V gene segment and a J gene segment was required. A rearrangement was called productive if the CDR3 had no stop codons and remained in frame with V and J, and every other rearrangement was called non-productive. CDR3 was defined by IMGT convention, running from the second conserved V-encoded cysteine to the conserved J-encoded phenylalanine. In an earlier analysis of approximately 500 of the donors, sequences lacking an unambiguous match to a single V gene segment were excluded. In an earlier analysis of 587 of the donors, V segments were called functional above 56.7% productive rearrangements and were called segregating when the between-donor standard deviation exceeded 5%. A statistical classification framework was built to diagnose cytomegalovirus status from the catalog of TCR beta chain sequences. V and J gene assignment, in a later analysis, came from comparing TCR nucleotide sequences with IMGT/GENE-DB human TR gene sequences. Using the TCRdist pipeline, a later analysis assigned CDR3 sequences along with most-parsimonious VDJ recombination scenarios. A later analysis defined each TCR beta chain by its CDR3 amino acid sequence plus V-gene family, and excluded reads lacking a unique V-gene family. In a later analysis, fewer than 650 highly shared, low-generation-probability nucleotide sequences were removed to address suspected cross-contamination and a sequencing artifact. In a later analysis, a clonal expansion index was calculated for each public chain from normalized within-repertoire ranks of inferred template counts. In a later analysis, generation probabilities were computed with a VDJ recombination model fitted to out-of-frame rearrangements, and the resulting probabilities were checked against IGoR. In a later analysis, TCR-TCR, TCR-HLA and TCR-CMV co-occurrence was scored with hypergeometric tests, and a repertoire-size bias correction was applied to TCR pairs. In a later analysis, false discovery rates were estimated by permuting HLA or CMV assignments 20 times. In a later analysis, co-occurring TCRs were grouped with DBSCAN, and TCRdist sequence similarity was added when clustering was performed within HLA-allele-positive subsets. Repertoires with fewer than 30,000 or more than 120,000 public chains, plus five repertoires with anomalous nucleotide sharing, were excluded from co-occurrence clustering. The source is immuneACCESS, and TCRdb retained only in-frame sequences with V and J called. Part of the clones is not carried over; for the studies checked, unresolved V genes explain less than half of this, and the remainder is unexplained. V and J calls and clone size are given by that table; D and trimming were obtained from the DNA. The sample has some 42,000 clones on record. Jointly, the top ten make up over 1% of the sample.

What the work shows at the level of the full study, not this receptor alone: In the study, approximately 160 TCR beta chains were listed as associated with cytomegalovirus. In a later analysis, 16,951 TCR beta sequences were associated with specific HLA alleles at a false discovery rate of 0.05. When HLA alleles, especially DR and DQ, strongly co-occurred, attributing TCR associations to individual alleles was difficult. The authors suggested that the approach could potentially be generalized to other disease states and immunological phenotypes. In a later analysis, most CMV-associated TCR beta chains were found to appear HLA-restricted, with HLA associations seemingly driven largely by CMV exposure. Because counts were too low, seventeen rarely observed V segments, including chromosome 9 orphons, were excluded from the earlier analysis of around 640 of the donors. Compared with the roughly 670-donor mean, donors in an Asian-associated ancestry cluster had fewer N-insertions in productive TCRs, according to a later genetic analysis. In vitro tests confirmed that a few of the cytomegalovirus-associated TCR beta chains recognize cytomegalovirus antigens. The classifier was reported to diagnose cytomegalovirus status with high specificity and sensitivity in both the original and validation cohorts. Across donors, most TCR sequences were observed very rarely, whereas some public TCRs were present in many individuals. CMV serostatus was the only immune exposure information available for the cohort. Only TCR beta chains were sequenced in this cohort, and the absence of alpha or paired-chain data limited detectable features. A further reported finding was that TCR beta sequences accurately predicted the HLA-A and HLA-B alleles for most subjects in the first cohort. Some IMGT-functional V segments, including TRBV6-2 and TRBV6-3, could not be distinguished by the 87-base-pair reads and were therefore excluded. Roughly uniform sequencing depth across donors was assumed in presence/absence analyses, although this assumption may not hold. The sequencing pipeline was judged likely to have produced a cluster of highly shared sequence variants as a technical artifact. According to a later analysis, TCR association rates differed among HLA loci, with DRB1 alleles showing the most associated TCRs and HLA-C alleles showing the fewest. According to a later analysis, parvovirus B19, influenza, CMV and Epstein-Barr virus appeared linked to several top co-occurrence clusters. Linkage disequilibrium might explain the correlated functional status among segregating V segments, but an unknown experimental factor could not be excluded. In a later analysis, HLA-associated TCR beta chains were found to be more clonally expanded and to have lower generation probabilities than equally common non-associated chains. An earlier analysis of approximately 570 of the donors showed that most TCR beta V segments appeared in productive rearrangements either about 87% or about 30% of the time, which broadly matched IMGT annotations. In a later genetic analysis, a missense DCLRE1C variant was associated with V-gene and J-gene trimming of TCR beta chains, and the association was replicated in an independent cohort. Because some donors lacked HLA typing at each locus, the association tests relied only on the typed subset.

Here the chain combines TRBV7-9 and TRBJ2-7; possibly the D gene is TRBD1, per 5 matching bases. The sequencing sample was made of PBMCs. This TCR was sampled from a man aged 25-40 years in good health and CMV-seronegative. This receptor carries the CDR3 CASSLAAGWDEQYF. The DNA sequence reads TGTGCCAGCAGCTTAGCTGCAGGGTGGGACGAGCAGTACTTC.